A selection of T cell receptor beta chains follows, all from one sample in a study of blood T cell repertoires in COVID-19. Clones were read by immunoSEQ multiplex PCR, and TCRdb kept only the in-frame ones, dropping some. The sample includes around 100,000 clones, 85% to 90% of them seen just once. The sample was peripheral blood. These receptors were obtained from a human donor in a cohort sampled during active COVID-19. Each CDR3 is given with its conserved first and last residue. D genes are given only for firm matches. Clone sizes are given selectively: once, few, many, or a class where the clone is expanded.

V gene	D gene	clone size	J gene	CDR3 DNA	CDR3 protein
TRBV7-9	.	once	TRBJ2-1	TGTGCCAGCAGCCGCACTAATAACTACAATGAGCAGTTCTTC	CASSRTNNYNEQFF
TRBV5-5	TRBD1	.	TRBJ1-3	TGTGCCAGCAGCGCCGAATCGGGACAGGGGATTGGAAACACCATATATTTT	CASSAESGQGIGNTIYF
TRBV7-9	.	.	TRBJ1-2	TGTGCCAGCAGCCAGCGAATTATTGACGCGGGTGGCTACACCTTC	CASSQRIIDAGGYTF
TRBV19	.	.	TRBJ1-2	TGTGCCAGTAGTAAGGAGGGTGAGGACTACACCTTC	CASSKEGEDYTF
TRBV7-9	.	.	TRBJ1-2	TGTGCCAGCAGCTTAGTCGGGACACCTAACTATGGCTACACCTTC	CASSLVGTPNYGYTF
TRBV24-1	TRBD1	.	TRBJ2-2	TGTGCCACCAGTGATTTGGAGGGGGCCGACACCGGGGAGCTGTTTTTT	CATSDLEGADTGELFF
TRBV6-2/TRBV6-3	TRBD1	.	TRBJ1-2	TGTGCCAGCAGCCCCCGGACAGGGGGCAACTTAATCTATGGCTACACCTTC	CASSPRTGGNLIYGYTF
TRBV7-2	TRBD2	few	TRBJ2-7	TGTGCCAGCAGTCTAGCGGGAGCTCCCTACGAGCAGTACTTC	CASSLAGAPYEQYF
TRBV5-5	.	.	TRBJ2-2	TGTGCCAGCAGCTCGGAACAGGGCAACACCGGGGAGCTGTTTTTT	CASSSEQGNTGELFF
TRBV19	TRBD1	.	TRBJ1-6	TGTGCCAGTAGGAATACAGGGGGCGCAAATTCACCCCTCCACTTT	CASRNTGGANSPLHF
TRBV27	.	.	TRBJ1-6	TGTGCCAGCAGTTTTAGACAGTCAAATTCACCCCTCCACTTT	CASSFRQSNSPLHF
TRBV12-3/TRBV12-4	.	.	TRBJ2-1	TGTGCCAGCACCCAGGGTGATGAGCAGTTCTTC	CASTQGDEQFF
TRBV7-2	.	.	TRBJ1-2	TGTGCCAGCAGCTTAGACGGAGGGAACTATGGCTACACCTTC	CASSLDGGNYGYTF
TRBV27	TRBD1	.	TRBJ2-5	TGTGCCAGCATTACCCACTGGGACAGTAACCCAAGCCAAGAGACCCAGTACTTC	CASITHWDSNPSQETQYF
TRBV6-5	TRBD1	.	TRBJ2-1	TGTGCCAGCAGTTACATGACAGGGCGATTGGGAGAGCAGTTCTTC	CASSYMTGRLGEQFF
TRBV30	.	.	TRBJ1-5	TGTGCCTGGAGTGTTGGAGGGGCGGGTAGCAATCAGCCCCAGCATTTT	CAWSVGGAGSNQPQHF
TRBV7-2	.	.	TRBJ1-1	TGTGCCAGCAGCTTAGGGGCAGGGGCTGAAGCTTTCTTT	CASSLGAGAEAFF
TRBV2	TRBD1	.	TRBJ1-2	TGTGCCAGCGGCGGACAGGGCGCTAACTATGGCTACACCTTC	CASGGQGANYGYTF
TRBV9	.	.	TRBJ2-1	TGTGCCAGCAGCGTATCACGGGGGGCTTACAATGAGCAGTTCTTC	CASSVSRGAYNEQFF
TRBV3-1/TRBV3-2	.	.	TRBJ2-5	TGTGCCAGCAGCCAAGGACAGGCCGAAGAGACCCAGTACTTC	CASSQGQAEETQYF